A selection of T cell receptor beta chains follows, all from one sample in a study of identifying expanded T cells in peripheral blood. Using immunoSEQ multiplex PCR, the repertoire was profiled, and TCRdb retains in-frame clones only, with some absent. The profile shows approximately 85,000 clones, 84% of them singletons. Sequenced input: blood. The receptors derive from a person aged 18 to 75 in good health. The CDR3 runs from the conserved cysteine through the conserved F or W. The order of the fields is J gene, clone size, D gene, V gene, CDR3 DNA, CDR3 protein. A D gene is named only where the DNA matches it firmly. Clone size is shown for a subset of rows, as once, few, many or a class of expanded clone.

>TRBJ1-1|.|.|TRBV28
TGTGCCAGCAGTTTAAGGCCAGCCGTGGCTTTCTTT
CASSLRPAVAFF
>TRBJ2-3|.|TRBD2|TRBV7-8
TGTGCCAGCAGCTCCTCCGGGACTAGCGGGACAGATACGCAGTATTTT
CASSSSGTSGTDTQYF
>TRBJ2-5|.|.|TRBV27
TGTGCCAGCAGTTTAAAGTTATGGGAGACCCAGTACTTC
CASSLKLWETQYF
>TRBJ1-1|.|.|TRBV9
TGTGCCAGCAGCGTAGGGACCAAAGGGGTCAACGCTGAAGCTTTCTTT
CASSVGTKGVNAEAFF
>TRBJ2-7|many|TRBD2|TRBV7-2
TGTGCCAGCAGCTTAGTTCGCGGGAGGGGGGTCTACGAGCAGTACTTC
CASSLVRGRGVYEQYF
>TRBJ1-5|.|TRBD1|TRBV6-5
TGTGCCAGCAGTTACTTGGGACAGAATCAGCCCCAGCATTTT
CASSYLGQNQPQHF
>TRBJ1-4|few|.|TRBV27
TGTGCCAGCAAACCGGGGGGTTGGGAAAAACTGTTTTTT
CASKPGGWEKLFF
>TRBJ1-2|.|.|TRBV28
TGTGCCAGCAGCCTACTACAGGGCGAGGGCTACACCTTC
CASSLLQGEGYTF
>TRBJ2-7|.|.|TRBV4-2
TGTGCCAGCAGCCAGTTGGCCGGGGGCGAGCAGTACTTC
CASSQLAGGEQYF
>TRBJ2-4|few|.|TRBV7-9
TGTGCCAGCAGCGAGCTACCGGGACACATCAATCCGGACATTCAGTACTTC
CASSELPGHINPDIQYF
>TRBJ2-5|many|TRBD2|TRBV10-3
TGTGCCATCACATCCCGGGAGGACCAAGAGACCCAGTACTTC
CAITSREDQETQYF
>TRBJ1-2|.|TRBD1|TRBV6-5
TGTGCCAGCAGTTACCAGGGGGTGAGGGGCTACACCTTC
CASSYQGVRGYTF
>TRBJ2-7|.|TRBD1|TRBV7-6
TGTGCCAGCAGCTTAGCAGGGACAGGGACCTACGAGCAGTACTTC
CASSLAGTGTYEQYF
>TRBJ1-1|.|TRBD1|TRBV10-3
TGTGCCATCAGTGGGGGGACAGGGGGCAATATGGACACTGAAGCTTTCTTT
CAISGGTGGNMDTEAFF
>TRBJ2-5|.|.|TRBV21-1
TGTGCCAGCAGACTAGCGGGAGTCCCTGAGACCCAGTACTTC
CASRLAGVPETQYF
>TRBJ1-5|few|.|TRBV19
TGTGCCAGTAGTATGGATAGGGGCGGTCAGCCCCAGCATTTT
CASSMDRGGQPQHF
>TRBJ2-1|.|TRBD2|TRBV29-1
TGCAGCGTCGCCGCCACTAGCGGGAGGGTTAATGAGCAGTTCTTC
CSVAATSGRVNEQFF
>TRBJ2-3|.|TRBD2|TRBV19
TGTGCCAGTAGTATGGCGGGGGTCCGAAACTCTAGCACAGATACGCAGTATTTT
CASSMAGVRNSSTDTQYF
>TRBJ2-3|few|.|TRBV2
TGTACCAGCCAGCGGCTAAGCACAGATACGCAGTATTTT
CTSQRLSTDTQYF
>TRBJ2-1|.|TRBD2|TRBV30
TGTGCCTGGCTACCCACAACTAGCGTGCATGAGCAGTTCTTC
CAWLPTTSVHEQFF
>TRBJ2-7|.|.|TRBV10-1
TGCGCCAGCAGTGATGGGGAGCGGCACGAGCAGTACTTC
CASSDGERHEQYF
>TRBJ2-1|medium-sized|.|TRBV6-5
TGTGCCAGCAATGGAGCTAGCGCCCACAATGAGCAGTTCTTC
CASNGASAHNEQFF
>TRBJ2-5|.|TRBD2|TRBV15
TGTGCCACCAGCAGAGGATGGACTAGCGGGCGCCAAGAGACCCAGTACTTC
CATSRGWTSGRQETQYF